A single TCR beta chain is shown here with its context. Its antigen is unidentified. Assay used: immunoSEQ multiplex PCR; TCRdb lists only in-frame clones, some missing. The sample yields about 2.1 million clones, around 93% seen once. The V gene lost 8 bases and the J gene lost 7 bases, with 14 bases spanning the gap. Looked up from germline, CDR1 is ENHRY and CDR2 is SYGVKD. The CDR3 extends over 13 amino acids. The sample originates from a study of shared clonotypes between healthy human individuals. Overall study: Every donor yielded three CD4 naive, three CD4 memory, two CD8 naive and one CD8 memory plate. Overall study results and limits: All-four-donor shared clonotypes had higher generation probabilities than non-shared clonotypes did. Though the depth was large, rarefaction showed that sorted-subset sequencing was incomplete.

Naive CD8 populations comprised CD45RO-negative cells positively selected for CCR7, excluding terminally differentiated effector memory CD45RA+ cells. What was sequenced was naive CD8+ T cells from PBMCs. V and J are TRBV10-3 and TRBJ1-4; D possibly corresponds to TRBD1 (5 bases). The sequence derives from a young man in good health. Some clones in this sample may be carry-over from other donors' samples. CDR3 in amino acids: CAIWSGGGEKLFF. CDR3 coding DNA: TGTGCCATCTGGAGCGGTGGGGGTGAAAAACTGTTTTTT.